This passage covers 22 T cell receptor beta chains from one sample sequenced in a study of cytomegalovirus exposure and HLA in healthy donors. Assay used: immunoSEQ multiplex PCR; TCRdb lists only in-frame clones, some missing. The sample holds over 150,000 clones, 91% seen once. Sample: PBMCs. The origin of the receptors is a woman aged 18-29 years in good health and CMV-seropositive.

The chain has TRBV25-1 and TRBJ2-7; 9 bases are shared with TRBD1. The germline gives CDR1 MGHDK, CDR2 SYGVNS. The CDR3 runs 17 residues. The ends lost 1 base at V and 2 bases at J; junction bases unmatched: 9. CDR3 region: CASSEFGTGKSAYEQYF. The DNA of the CDR3 is TGTGCCAGCAGTGAATTCGGGACAGGGAAGAGTGCCTACGAGCAGTACTTC.

The chain joins TRBV1 to TRBJ2-5; the listed D gene, TRBD2, was not tested against the DNA. TRBV1 is shown as a pseudogene. There are 16 residues in the CDR3. The CDR3 DNA is TGCACCAGCAGCCATCCTAGCGGGGGGGCCCGAGAGACCCAGTACTTC. It specifies CTSSHPSGGARETQYF.

The chain recombines TRBV9 with TRBJ2-7; 7 bases line up with TRBD1. Germline CDR1 reads SGDLS; CDR2 reads YYNGEE. The J segment lost 3 bases and the V segment lost 5 bases, leaving 8 bases of the junction unmatched. CDR3 size: 14 residues. CDR3 coding DNA: TGTGCCAGCAGTCTCCGGGACAGCGGCTACGAGCAGTACTTC. Amino acid sequence: CASSLRDSGYEQYF.

This chain uses TRBV9 with TRBJ2-2; TRBD1 agrees at 7 bases. Germline values: CDR1 SGDLS, CDR2 YYNGEE. With V trimmed by 1 base and J by 2 bases, 5 bases remained unmatched. There are 16 residues in the CDR3. CDR3 bases: TGTGCCAGCAGCGTATCCCAGGGGGACAACACCGGGGAGCTGTTTTTT. This encodes CASSVSQGDNTGELFF.

This chain uses TRBV28 with TRBJ2-7, with D uncertain. This CDR3 is built from 12 residues. Germline CDR1 reads MDHEN; CDR2 reads SYDVKM. Deletions cut 2 bases from V and 7 bases from J, with 9 bases between. The CDR3 nucleotides read TGTGCCAGCAGTTTACGGCAGAGGGAGCAGTACTTC. It yields the protein CASSLRQREQYF. The variable domain in full, with the rest retrieved from reference TRBV28 and TRBJ2-7, is DVKVTQSSRYLVKRTGEKVFLECVQDMDHENMFWYRQDPGLGLRLIYFSYDVKMKEKGDIPEGYSVSREKKERFSLILESASTNQTSMYLCASSLRQREQYFGPGTRLTVT.

CDR3 in DNA: TGCGCCAGCAGTGAGAGGCGTAGGACAGGGGGTCCATCAACTAATGAAAAACTGTTTTTT. Its protein product is CASSERRRTGGPSTNEKLFF. This rearrangement joins TRBV10-1 to TRBJ1-4, with 10 nucleotides matching TRBD1. This CDR3 contains 20 residues. Trimming cost V 2 bases and J 0 bases; bases outside gene matches: 12. CDR1 and CDR2 (germline): WNHNN, SYGVQD (reference sequence).

The V and J genes are TRBV2 and TRBJ2-6; TRBD1 aligns across 11 bases. Germline V lookup: CDR1 SNHLY, CDR2 FYNNEI. CDR3 length equals 15 residues. Unmatched junction bases numbered 2, after V lost 10 bases and J lost 0 bases. CDR3 sequence: CAKGTGGSGANVLTF. The CDR3 DNA follows: TGTGCCAAAGGGACAGGGGGCTCTGGGGCCAACGTCCTGACTTTC.

This chain joins TRBV6-1 and TRBJ1-1; 10 positions match TRBD1. Looked up from germline, CDR1 is MNHNS and CDR2 is SASEGT. The CDR3 runs 12 residues. The junction had 1 base not matched to a gene; V was cut back by 4 bases and J by 8 bases. Here the CDR3 reads CASSGQGAEAFF. In nucleotides, the CDR3 is TGTGCCAGCAGTGGACAGGGGGCGGAAGCTTTCTTT.

This sequence joins TRBV6-1 and TRBJ1-6; 7 bases are a match to TRBD1. From germline, CDR1 is MNHNS and CDR2 SASEGT. The CDR3 is 15 residues long. After removal of 6 bases from V and 8 bases from J, the junction contained 10 bases not matched to a gene. The CDR3 DNA sequence: TGTGCCAGCAGCCCTCAACAGGGGCCGGATTCACCCCTCCACTTT. As protein: CASSPQQGPDSPLHF.

J is TRBJ2-1 and V is TRBV7-9; 8 bases are shared with TRBD2. With 5 bases clipped from V and 0 bases from J, the junction kept 15 bases outside the gene matches. The CDR3 totals 19 residues. Germline loops: CDR1 SEHNR, CDR2 FQNEAQ (reference sequence). Written as DNA, the CDR3 is TGTGCCAGCAGCAAATTTATGACTAGCGCGATAGGCTCCTACAATGAGCAGTTCTTC. Protein product: CASSKFMTSAIGSYNEQFF.

The chain combines TRBV28 with TRBJ1-1, with D uncertain. The CDR3 has 12 amino acids. Germline V CDR1 and CDR2: MDHEN, SYDVKM. V lost 7 bases to trimming and J lost 3 bases, with 9 bases between them. This chain's CDR3 is CASKRWDTEAFF. The CDR3 nucleotides read TGTGCCAGCAAGAGGTGGGACACTGAAGCTTTCTTT.

The chain carries TRBV4-1 and TRBJ1-1; D ambiguous. CDR3 length: 13 amino acids. The germline V and J ends were trimmed by 5 bases and 3 bases, with 10 bases remaining between them. Looked up from germline, CDR1 is MGHRA and CDR2 is YSYEKL. The CDR3 nucleotides read TGCGCCAGCAGCTCCATCGGGGACACTGAAGCTTTCTTT. Translating it yields CASSSIGDTEAFF.

This clone was observed a single time. The V call is TRBV4-1, the J call TRBJ2-1, with TRBD2 identical over 11 bases. This CDR3 is 13 amino acids long. CDR1 and CDR2 from the germline V gene are MGHRA and YSYEKL. V lost 1 base to trimming and J lost 15 bases; unmatched junction nucleotides: 5. The CDR3 nucleotides are TGCGCCAGCAGCCAAGTGGGACTAGCGGAGTTGTTCTTC. This sequence encodes CASSQVGLAELFF.

Only one count was recorded for this clone. The rearrangement uses TRBV11-2 and TRBJ2-7, with TRBD1 identical over 9 bases. Trimming removed 3 bases from V and 2 bases from J; junction bases left unmatched: 2. The CDR3 has 14 amino acids. The germline V gene has CDR1 SGHAT and CDR2 FQNNGV. The CDR3 sequence is CASSFRDRAYEQYF. As DNA, the CDR3 is TGTGCCAGCAGCTTCCGGGACAGGGCCTACGAGCAGTACTTC.

The V and J genes are TRBV19 and TRBJ1-1, with a tentative D call TRBD1 (6 bases). V was clipped by 6 bases and J by 3 bases, with 14 bases between them. The CDR3 runs 14 residues. Looked up from germline, CDR1 is LNHDA and CDR2 is SQIVND (reference sequence). CDR3 sequence: CASRSLQGHTEAFF. CDR3 DNA: TGTGCCAGTAGATCCCTACAGGGACACACTGAAGCTTTCTTT.

Only a few counts were recorded for this clone. The rearrangement uses TRBV27 and TRBJ2-5; D is possibly TRBD2 (6 bases). In germline, CDR1 is MNHEY, CDR2 SMNVEV (reference sequence). V lost 6 bases and J 7 bases, leaving 18 bases between the germline ends. The CDR3 contains 14 residues. The CDR3 DNA follows: TGTGCCAGCAGCTCAGGAGGGGTGTTTGGGACCCAGTACTTC. Protein sequence: CASSSGGVFGTQYF.

V is TRBV5-1 and J is TRBJ1-2; D not certain. Germline CDR1 reads SGHRS; CDR2 reads YFSETQ. Trimming left V 0 bases short and J 2 bases short, with 11 bases between. This CDR3 is 15 amino acids long. The CDR3 coding sequence is TGCGCCAGCAGCTTGGACTACGGGGAGAACTATGGCTACACCTTC. Translating it yields CASSLDYGENYGYTF.

The chain couples TRBV29-1 to TRBJ2-7; 8 nucleotides match TRBD1. CDR3 length: 14 residues. CDR1 and CDR2 from the germline V gene are SQVTM and ANQGSEA. The V segment lost 2 bases and the J segment 5 bases; nucleotides outside the gene matches: 8. CDR3 region: CSVEQGAIGDEQYF. The DNA of the CDR3 is TGCAGCGTTGAACAGGGGGCAATAGGGGACGAGCAGTACTTC.

This chain links TRBV5-1 with TRBJ1-1; TRBD1 matches 7 bases. Germline V lookup: CDR1 SGHRS, CDR2 YFSETQ. The junction had 4 bases not matched to a gene; V was cut back by 3 bases and J by 8 bases. This CDR3 is 12 amino acids long. The CDR3 nucleotides read TGCGCCAGCAGCTCGCGACAGGGCGAAGCTTTCTTT. This gives the protein CASSSRQGEAFF. Combining the CDR3 with reference TRBV5-1 and TRBJ1-1 gives the whole variable domain KAGVTQTPRYLIKTRGQQVTLSCSPISGHRSVSWYQQTPGQGLQFLFEYFSETQRNKGNFPGRFSGRQFSNSRSEMNVSTLELGDSALYLCASSSRQGEAFFGQGTRLTVV.

The rearrangement joins TRBV5-4 to TRBJ2-7; 11 bases are a match to TRBD2. The CDR3 length is 15 residues. The J segment lost 7 bases and the V segment lost 0 bases, leaving 6 bases of the junction unmatched. In germline, CDR1 is SGHNT, CDR2 YYREEE (reference sequence). CDR3 in amino acids: CASSLDASGRYEQYF. The CDR3 region has the DNA TGTGCCAGCAGCTTGGATGCTAGCGGGAGGTATGAGCAGTACTTC.

The chain couples TRBV6-5 to TRBJ1-2, with 7 bases aligning to TRBD1. V lost 2 bases, J lost 5 bases, and 8 bases stayed unmatched. This CDR3 region has 15 residues. Germline loops: CDR1 MNHEY, CDR2 SVGAGI. In nucleotides, the CDR3 is TGTGCCAGCAGTTACGCTGACAGGGCCGGATATGGCTACACCTTC. Translated: CASSYADRAGYGYTF.

The rearrangement uses TRBV7-2 and TRBJ1-1, with 7 bases that match TRBD1. This CDR3 is built from 15 residues. V shed 4 bases, J shed 1 base, and the junction held 6 bases outside the gene matches. Germline lookup yields CDR1 SGHTA and CDR2 FQGNSA. Written as DNA, the CDR3 is TGTGCCAGCAGCTCCGTTGACAGGGAGAACACTGAAGCTTTCTTT. It encodes CASSSVDRENTEAFF. The whole variable domain, remainder taken from reference TRBV7-2 and TRBJ1-1, is GAGVSQSPSNKVTEKGKDVELRCDPISGHTALYWYRQSLGQGLEFLIYFQGNSAPDKSGLPSDRFSAERTGGSVSTLTIQRTQQEDSAVYLCASSSVDRENTEAFFGQGTRLTVV.